Listed below are T cell receptor beta chains from one sample, sequenced in a study of cytomegalovirus exposure and HLA in healthy donors. Method: immunoSEQ multiplex PCR; TCRdb's copy keeps in-frame clones and lacks some. This sample has over 85,000 clones, with around three quarters found just once. The specimen sequenced was PBMCs. The receptors were gathered from a man aged 30 to 45 in good health and CMV-seronegative. Both conserved end residues are part of each CDR3. A D gene is named only where the DNA matches it firmly. Clone size is given for some rows only: seen once, a few or many times, or a class if the clone is expanded.

v_gene: TRBV2
j_gene: TRBJ2-2
d_gene: NA
abundance: NA
CDR3aa: CASSEELAGELFF
CDR3nt: TGTGCCAGCAGTGAAGAACTAGCCGGGGAGCTGTTTTTT

v_gene: TRBV11-2
j_gene: TRBJ2-2
d_gene: NA
abundance: NA
CDR3aa: CASSLAMTGELFF
CDR3nt: TGTGCCAGCAGCTTAGCTATGACCGGGGAGCTGTTTTTT

v_gene: TRBV9
j_gene: TRBJ2-3
d_gene: TRBD2
abundance: NA
CDR3aa: CASSSRRTSGGSDTQYF
CDR3nt: TGTGCCAGCAGCTCCCGTCGGACTAGCGGGGGATCAGATACGCAGTATTTT

v_gene: TRBV15
j_gene: TRBJ2-7
d_gene: NA
abundance: NA
CDR3aa: CATSRDQQASDF
CDR3nt: TGTGCCACCAGCAGAGATCAGCAGGCGTCGGACTTC

v_gene: TRBV27
j_gene: TRBJ1-2
d_gene: NA
abundance: NA
CDR3aa: CASSFREPYNYGYTF
CDR3nt: TGTGCCAGCAGTTTCCGGGAACCGTATAACTATGGCTACACCTTC

v_gene: TRBV29-1
j_gene: TRBJ2-1
d_gene: TRBD2
abundance: NA
CDR3aa: CSVETSGSFLSYNEQFF
CDR3nt: TGCAGCGTCGAGACTAGCGGGAGTTTTCTTTCCTACAATGAGCAGTTCTTC

v_gene: TRBV27
j_gene: TRBJ1-2
d_gene: TRBD1
abundance: few
CDR3aa: CASREQGILRYGYTF
CDR3nt: TGTGCCAGCAGGGAACAGGGGATCTTACGCTATGGCTACACCTTC

v_gene: TRBV11-2
j_gene: TRBJ2-6
d_gene: NA
abundance: NA
CDR3aa: CASSLGVGGGANVLTF
CDR3nt: TGTGCCAGCAGCTTAGGGGTAGGCGGCGGGGCCAACGTCCTGACTTTC

v_gene: TRBV19
j_gene: TRBJ2-3
d_gene: TRBD1
abundance: NA
CDR3aa: CASSIDRTGTTDTQYF
CDR3nt: TGTGCCAGTAGTATAGATCGGACAGGGACCACAGATACGCAGTATTTT

v_gene: TRBV19
j_gene: TRBJ2-1
d_gene: NA
abundance: NA
CDR3aa: CASSIKDKPYNEQFF
CDR3nt: TGTGCCAGTAGTATTAAAGACAAACCCTACAATGAGCAGTTCTTC

v_gene: TRBV7-2
j_gene: TRBJ2-1
d_gene: NA
abundance: NA
CDR3aa: CASSPSGSYYNEQFF
CDR3nt: TGTGCCAGCAGCCCGTCAGGCTCCTACTACAATGAGCAGTTCTTC

v_gene: TRBV29-1
j_gene: TRBJ2-1
d_gene: NA
abundance: once
CDR3aa: CSVSQGILGNEQFF
CDR3nt: TGCAGCGTTTCGCAGGGGATTCTTGGCAATGAGCAGTTCTTC

v_gene: TRBV18
j_gene: TRBJ1-2
d_gene: TRBD1
abundance: NA
CDR3aa: CASSPAWDSHYGYTF
CDR3nt: TGTGCCAGCTCACCGGCCTGGGACAGCCACTATGGCTACACCTTC

v_gene: TRBV15
j_gene: TRBJ1-2
d_gene: TRBD1
abundance: once
CDR3aa: CATSSQGGYGYTF
CDR3nt: TGTGCCACCAGCAGCCAGGGGGGATATGGCTACACCTTC

v_gene: TRBV5-8
j_gene: TRBJ1-1
d_gene: NA
abundance: NA
CDR3aa: CASSYRNTEAFF
CDR3nt: TGTGCCAGCAGTTACAGGAACACTGAAGCTTTCTTT

v_gene: TRBV27
j_gene: TRBJ1-2
d_gene: NA
abundance: NA
CDR3aa: CASSTGGYGYTF
CDR3nt: TGTGCCAGCAGCACCGGGGGGTATGGCTACACCTTC

v_gene: TRBV19
j_gene: TRBJ2-5
d_gene: TRBD1
abundance: once
CDR3aa: CASSIAPGGLVETQYF
CDR3nt: TGTGCCAGTAGTATAGCCCCAGGGGGCTTAGTGGAGACCCAGTACTTC

v_gene: TRBV5-6
j_gene: TRBJ2-1
d_gene: NA
abundance: NA
CDR3aa: CASIHLGGPTYNEQFF
CDR3nt: TGTGCCAGCATCCACTTGGGGGGACCTACCTACAATGAGCAGTTCTTC

v_gene: TRBV5-4
j_gene: TRBJ1-1
d_gene: NA
abundance: NA
CDR3aa: CASSNGSMNTEAFF
CDR3nt: TGTGCCAGCAGCAACGGGTCGATGAACACTGAAGCTTTCTTT

v_gene: TRBV19
j_gene: TRBJ1-1
d_gene: NA
abundance: NA
CDR3aa: CASSITENTEAFF
CDR3nt: TGTGCCAGTAGTATTACAGAAAACACTGAAGCTTTCTTT

v_gene: TRBV4-1
j_gene: TRBJ1-5
d_gene: TRBD1
abundance: few
CDR3aa: CASSQVGGRDRAQPQHF
CDR3nt: TGCGCCAGCAGCCAAGTGGGCGGGCGGGACAGGGCGCAGCCCCAGCATTTT

v_gene: TRBV7-2
j_gene: TRBJ2-1
d_gene: TRBD1
abundance: NA
CDR3aa: CASSLGQGVFNEQFF
CDR3nt: TGTGCCAGCAGCTTAGGTCAGGGGGTCTTCAATGAGCAGTTCTTC

v_gene: TRBV5-8
j_gene: TRBJ2-5
d_gene: NA
abundance: NA
CDR3aa: CASSSPGGGEETQYF
CDR3nt: TGTGCCAGCAGCTCCCCGGGGGGCGGTGAGGAGACCCAGTACTTC

v_gene: TRBV18
j_gene: TRBJ1-6
d_gene: NA
abundance: NA
CDR3aa: CASSVAGQDSPLHF
CDR3nt: TGTGCCAGCTCCGTGGCGGGTCAGGATTCACCCCTCCACTTT

v_gene: TRBV7-2
j_gene: TRBJ2-1
d_gene: NA
abundance: NA
CDR3aa: CASSSAGDRNEQFF
CDR3nt: TGTGCCAGCAGCTCCGCAGGGGATCGCAATGAGCAGTTCTTC

v_gene: TRBV27
j_gene: TRBJ2-1
d_gene: NA
abundance: NA
CDR3aa: CASSSLGSVNEQFF
CDR3nt: TGTGCCAGCAGTTCCCTAGGTTCCGTCAATGAGCAGTTCTTC

v_gene: TRBV9
j_gene: TRBJ2-1
d_gene: TRBD2
abundance: NA
CDR3aa: CASSKSGGDNEQFF
CDR3nt: TGTGCCAGCAGCAAAAGCGGGGGAGACAATGAGCAGTTCTTC

v_gene: TRBV7-2
j_gene: TRBJ2-5
d_gene: NA
abundance: NA
CDR3aa: CASSTTAALETQYF
CDR3nt: TGTGCCAGCAGTACCACAGCGGCCTTGGAGACCCAGTACTTC

v_gene: TRBV5-1
j_gene: TRBJ1-5
d_gene: NA
abundance: NA
CDR3aa: CASSLAGGSYQPQHF
CDR3nt: TGCGCCAGCAGCTTGGCGGGGGGATCGTATCAGCCCCAGCATTTT

v_gene: TRBV6-1
j_gene: TRBJ1-5
d_gene: NA
abundance: NA
CDR3aa: CASSERDLSRGNQPQHF
CDR3nt: TGTGCCAGCAGTGAAAGGGACTTATCCAGAGGCAATCAGCCCCAGCATTTT

v_gene: TRBV7-8
j_gene: TRBJ2-3
d_gene: NA
abundance: NA
CDR3aa: CASTGRISPLSTDTQYF
CDR3nt: TGTGCCAGCACAGGGCGAATATCCCCCCTTAGCACAGATACGCAGTATTTT

v_gene: TRBV4-1
j_gene: TRBJ2-7
d_gene: NA
abundance: NA
CDR3aa: CASSHAQGGHYEQYF
CDR3nt: TGCGCCAGCAGCCACGCACAGGGAGGGCATTACGAGCAGTACTTC

v_gene: TRBV27
j_gene: TRBJ2-1
d_gene: NA
abundance: NA
CDR3aa: CASSPRTAYNEQFF
CDR3nt: TGTGCCAGCAGTCCCCGGACTGCATACAATGAGCAGTTCTTC

v_gene: TRBV6-1
j_gene: TRBJ2-7
d_gene: NA
abundance: NA
CDR3aa: CAISIGGSSYEQYF
CDR3nt: TGTGCCATTTCAATCGGGGGAAGCTCCTACGAGCAGTACTTC

v_gene: TRBV18
j_gene: TRBJ1-3
d_gene: NA
abundance: NA
CDR3aa: CASSPNSLRSSGNTIYF
CDR3nt: TGTGCCAGCTCACCAAACTCTCTAAGGAGCTCTGGAAACACCATATATTTT

v_gene: TRBV7-9
j_gene: TRBJ2-1
d_gene: TRBD1
abundance: NA
CDR3aa: CSSSLTQGNNEQFF
CDR3nt: TGTTCCAGCAGCCTTACACAGGGGAACAATGAGCAGTTCTTC

v_gene: TRBV11-1
j_gene: TRBJ2-3
d_gene: TRBD2
abundance: NA
CDR3aa: CASLARGGTDTQYF
CDR3nt: TGTGCCTCTCTAGCGCGGGGGGGCACAGATACGCAGTATTTT

v_gene: TRBV6-6
j_gene: TRBJ1-1
d_gene: NA
abundance: few
CDR3aa: CASSKTRNTEAFF
CDR3nt: TGTGCCAGCAGCAAGACAAGGAACACTGAAGCTTTCTTT

v_gene: TRBV7-2
j_gene: TRBJ2-5
d_gene: TRBD2
abundance: NA
CDR3aa: CASSLAPLSAGGIAADQETQYF
CDR3nt: TGTGCCAGCAGCTTAGCCCCGCTTTCAGCGGGGGGAATTGCTGCAGACCAAGAGACCCAGTACTTC

v_gene: TRBV6-1
j_gene: TRBJ1-2
d_gene: TRBD1
abundance: few
CDR3aa: CASQNRGQNNYGYTF
CDR3nt: TGTGCCAGTCAAAACAGGGGACAGAACAACTATGGCTACACCTTC

v_gene: TRBV9
j_gene: TRBJ2-1
d_gene: TRBD1
abundance: NA
CDR3aa: CASSSDPGQLYNEQFF
CDR3nt: TGTGCCAGCAGCTCCGACCCGGGACAGCTTTACAATGAGCAGTTCTTC

v_gene: TRBV27
j_gene: TRBJ1-1
d_gene: NA
abundance: NA
CDR3aa: CASRLGGGGTEAFF
CDR3nt: TGTGCCAGCAGATTAGGTGGGGGGGGCACTGAAGCTTTCTTT

v_gene: TRBV4-1
j_gene: TRBJ1-5
d_gene: NA
abundance: NA
CDR3aa: CASSQISGGPINQPQHF
CDR3nt: TGCGCCAGCAGCCAAATTTCTGGGGGCCCGATTAATCAGCCCCAGCATTTT

v_gene: TRBV4-3
j_gene: TRBJ2-5
d_gene: TRBD2
abundance: NA
CDR3aa: CASSQAGGPTKETQYF
CDR3nt: TGCGCCAGCAGCCAAGCGGGGGGGCCAACCAAAGAGACCCAGTACTTC

v_gene: TRBV6-5
j_gene: TRBJ1-1
d_gene: NA
abundance: NA
CDR3aa: CASSYSGRANTEAFF
CDR3nt: TGTGCCAGCAGTTACTCGGGCAGGGCGAACACTGAAGCTTTCTTT